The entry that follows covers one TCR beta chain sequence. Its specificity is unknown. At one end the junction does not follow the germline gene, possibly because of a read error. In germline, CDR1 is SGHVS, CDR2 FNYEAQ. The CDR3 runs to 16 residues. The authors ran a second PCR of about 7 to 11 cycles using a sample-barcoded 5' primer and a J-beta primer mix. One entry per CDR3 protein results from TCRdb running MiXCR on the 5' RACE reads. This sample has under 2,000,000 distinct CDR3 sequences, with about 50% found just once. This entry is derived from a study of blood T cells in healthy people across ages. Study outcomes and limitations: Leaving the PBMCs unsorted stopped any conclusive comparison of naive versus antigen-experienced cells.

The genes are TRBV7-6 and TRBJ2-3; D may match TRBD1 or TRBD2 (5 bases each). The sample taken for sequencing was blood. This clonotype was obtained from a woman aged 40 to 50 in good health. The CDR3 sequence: CAGSKFTGSSTETQYF. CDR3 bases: TGTGCCGGCAGCAAATTCACAGGTTCTAGCACAGAAACGCAGTATTTT. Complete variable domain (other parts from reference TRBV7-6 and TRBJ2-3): GAGVSQSPRYKVTKRGQDVALRCDPISGHVSLYWYRQALGQGPEFLTYFNYEAQQDKSGLPNDRFSAERPEGSISTLTIQRTEQRDSAMYRCAGSKFTGSSTETQYFGPGTRLTVL.